The following is a TCR beta chain sequence with its context. The entry originates in a study of graft-versus-host responses after intestinal transplantation. Turning to the study itself: The recipients all started with anti-thymocyte globulin induction and then took tacrolimus and steroids for about three years.

From germline, CDR1 is SGHTA and CDR2 FQGNSA. This CDR3 is 14 amino acids long. V was pared by 3 bases and J by 2 bases, with 10 bases between. Some clones are missing from TCRdb's copy, which holds only in-frame ones; the method was immunoSEQ multiplex PCR. There are some 10,000 clones in the sample; roughly 30% occur only once, and approximately 1.9% lies in the top ten. This specimen consisted of alloreactive CD4+ T cells from a mixed lymphocyte reaction culture, obtained before transplantation. Stated subset: CFSE-low proliferating T cells sorted from roughly six-day pre-transplant mixed lymphocyte reaction (GvH or HvG direction). The receptor comes from a human patient who was an organ donor for intestinal transplantation. The chain carries TRBV7-2 and TRBJ2-5; possible D gene TRBD2, 5 bases. CDR3 region: CASSLGRAQETQYF. In nucleotides, the CDR3 is TGTGCCAGCAGCTTGGGGAGAGCGCAAGAGACCCAGTACTTC.